This T cell receptor beta chain stems from a study of vaccination and CD4 T cells after COVID-19. Whole-study context: Samples were taken after vaccination, a median of approximately 70 days after dose two, with a range of 14 to 241. Overlapping spike peptides of SARS-CoV-2, HCoV-NL63, HCoV-OC43 and HCoV-229E were used, and cells were stimulated with them. Whole-study findings and limits: Counts of SARS-CoV-2-reactive clonotypes had a median that went from approximately 21 to 40, a nonsignificant change. The study sampled relatively few convalescent patients and omitted early post-infection timepoints.

This clonotype has just a few counts. The antigen remains unidentified. Sequence data for DNA of cultured CD4+ T cells were generated by the Oncomine TCR Beta short-read assay. CD4+ T cells were cultured, and genomic DNA was extracted from them. Via MiXCR, TCRdb re-called the PCR reads, giving one row per CDR3 protein. The sample contains over 9,000 distinct CDR3 sequences, about 40% of which appear only once. The J segment lost 3 bases and the V segment lost 1 base, leaving 7 bases of the junction unmatched. This CDR3 is built from 15 residues. Germline lookup yields CDR1 DFQATT and CDR2 SNEGSKA (reference sequence). Treatment noted: approximately 11-day PBMC culture with coronavirus spike peptide pools or control peptides (ViraFEST assay). According to the study, CD4+ T cells from the unexposed donor were gathered ahead of the COVID-19 pandemic (2011-2018).

The chain combines TRBV20-1 with TRBJ2-7, with 9 bases that match TRBD2. Material for sequencing was CD4+ T cells from blood, cultured in vitro. The TCR comes from a human donor in good health. The chain's CDR3 is CSARALAGLGYEQYF. CDR3 nucleotides: TGCAGTGCTAGAGCTCTAGCGGGATTGGGCTACGAGCAGTACTTC.